The entry that follows covers one T cell receptor beta chain sequence. Its antigen is unknown. Base-call qualities are not available, and no considerably larger clone is one nucleotide away. The data stem from a study of cytomegalovirus exposure and HLA in healthy donors (TCRdb year 2017). Looking at the study overall: According to a later analysis, the 110 or so validation repertoires were produced on the same platform as the 666 repertoires of the first cohort. The aim of the study was to test whether cataloging public T cell receptors could identify signatures of past pathogen exposure. Besides the first cohort of hundreds of subjects, a separate validation cohort made up of roughly 120 different subjects was used. High-throughput TCR immunosequencing, statistical association of individual TCRs with disease status, and machine learning were combined to predict cytomegalovirus infection status. Findings and caveats that apply to the study as a whole: In vitro tests confirmed that a few of the cytomegalovirus-associated TCR beta chains recognize cytomegalovirus antigens. Most TCR sequences were seen in very few donors, while some public TCRs were found in many individuals. It was suggested by the authors that the approach could potentially be generalized to other disease states and immunological phenotypes. Cytomegalovirus status was reported to be diagnosed by the classifier with high specificity and sensitivity in both the original and validation cohorts. Subsequent analysis determined that TCRs grouped into clusters in the first cohort also showed a tendency toward co-occurrence across the 130 or so validation repertoires, and 85% to 95% of cluster scores exceeded 0. A total of 164 TCR beta chains were listed by the study as associated with cytomegalovirus. The validation cohort had no HLA typing available for a later analysis, so co-occurrence within that cohort was assessed over all 120 or so repertoires.

The germline ends are 13 bases apart after V is trimmed by 7 bases and J by 7 bases. Based on the germline V gene, the CDR1 and CDR2 sequences are SNHLY and FYNNEI. From its cysteine to its phenylalanine, the CDR3 spans 12 amino acids. The DNA shown is the 36-base CDR3, in frame from base 1. Libraries came from the immunoSEQ multiplex PCR assay. In the original analysis: To diagnose cytomegalovirus status from the catalog of TCR beta chain sequences, a statistical classification framework was built. Imported from immuneACCESS, the table was reduced by TCRdb to in-frame sequences with V and J called. These copies leave out some clones; in studies compared against another copy, an unresolved V gene accounts for under half, and the cause of the remainder is not known. That table is the source of V, J and clone size, and D and trimming were worked out from the DNA. The sample table lists some 170,000 clones, about nine tenths of them with a count of one. The ten top clones hold 5.7% of the sample.

The donors were included in the validation cohort of 120 subjects, a group kept apart from the roughly 680-subject first cohort. The source material was PBMCs. The chain couples TRBV2 to TRBJ1-1; the D gene is not confidently resolved. This TCR came from a woman in her thirties in good health and CMV-seronegative. The nucleotide sequence reads as follows: TGTGCCAGCATTAGGAGACGTATTGAAGCTTTCTTT. It translates to CASIRRRIEAFF. This CDR3, with the reference TRBV2 and TRBJ1-1 proteins standing in past its ends, gives the full variable domain EPEVTQTPSHQVTQMGQEVILRCVPISNHLYFYWYRQILGQKVEFLVSFYNNEISEKSEIFDDQFSVERPDGSNFTLKIRSTKLEDSAMYFCASIRRRIEAFFGQGTRLTVV.